This T cell receptor (beta chain) is drawn from a study of shared T cell receptors in the human thymus. The table came from immunoSEQ multiplex PCR; TCRdb's copy has only in-frame clones and leaves some out. The sample includes hundreds of thousands of clones, 70% to 90% of them seen just once. There are 15 residues in the CDR3. Trimming cost V 5 bases and J 0 bases, with 8 bases left between them. Germline loops: CDR1 MNHNY, CDR2 SVGAGI (reference sequence). The same sample was also studied in work on human thymus T cells. That investigation notes: There appeared to be biased usage of V and J genes in thymic and blood repertoires.

Sequencing was carried out using thymocytes. J is TRBJ2-6 and V is TRBV6-6; D call uncertain. The TCR was taken from a boy less than two years old with a congenital heart defect. The CDR3 is CASSEVLSGANVLTF. The CDR3, as DNA: TGTGCCAGCAGTGAGGTCCTCTCTGGGGCCAACGTCCTGACTTTC.